The clone carrying this T cell receptor (beta chain) was found once. This table comes from immunoSEQ multiplex PCR, and its TCRdb copy is limited to in-frame clones, with some not included. In the table there are roughly 430,000 clones, around 90% of which are singletons. Each participant's cohort was designated according to participant-reported clinical history. The entry originates in a study of blood T cell repertoires in COVID-19. Study as a whole: T cells, B-cell-depleted T cells, or PBMCs provided the cDNA or gDNA that served as material.

The sequence derives from a middle-aged woman with acute COVID-19. Sequenced input: PBMCs or T cells enriched from blood (not recorded which).

The CDR3 DNA is TGTGCCACCAGTGTCACTAGCGGTAGCACAGATACGCAGTATTTT. Amino acids: CATSVTSGSTDTQYF. The chain is built from TRBV24-1 and TRBJ2-3, with 8 bases identical to TRBD2. The V and J ends lost 5 bases and 0 bases, in that order; junction bases with no gene match: 3. The CDR3 totals 15 residues. CDR1 is KGHDR and CDR2 is SFDVKD in the germline V gene.